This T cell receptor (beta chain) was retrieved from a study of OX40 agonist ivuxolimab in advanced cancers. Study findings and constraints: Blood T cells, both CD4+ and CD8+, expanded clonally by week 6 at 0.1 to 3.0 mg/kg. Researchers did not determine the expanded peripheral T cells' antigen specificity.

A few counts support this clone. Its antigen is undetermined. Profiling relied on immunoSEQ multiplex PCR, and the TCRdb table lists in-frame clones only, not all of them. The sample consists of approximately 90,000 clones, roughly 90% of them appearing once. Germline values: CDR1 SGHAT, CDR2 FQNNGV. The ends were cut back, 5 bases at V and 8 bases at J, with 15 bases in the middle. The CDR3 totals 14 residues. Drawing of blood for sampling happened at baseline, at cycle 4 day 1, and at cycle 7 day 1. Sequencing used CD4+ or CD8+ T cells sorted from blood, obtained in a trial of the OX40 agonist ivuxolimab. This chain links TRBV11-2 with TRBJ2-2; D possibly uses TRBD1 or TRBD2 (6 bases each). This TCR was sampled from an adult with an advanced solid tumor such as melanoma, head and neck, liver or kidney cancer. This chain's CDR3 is CASSPLRGRGELFF. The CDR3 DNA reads TGTGCCAGCAGCCCCTTACGGGGGCGGGGGGAGCTGTTTTTT.